One sample yielded the 7 T cell receptor beta chains listed below, sequenced in a study of T cell repertoires in cytomegalovirus infection. TCRdb passed the reads through MiXCR, listing each CDR3 protein once. This sample yields under 120,000 distinct CDR3 sequences, of which approximately 45% are seen a single time; just under 75% belongs to the top ten. The antigens for these receptors are not known. The material was CD8+ T cells from cultured PBMCs, obtained from culture after CMV antigen stimulation. The receptors were gathered from a human donor in good health (CMV status not recorded). Some clones in this sample may be carry-over from other donors' samples.

This clonotype came up a few times. This chain joins TRBV27 and TRBJ2-3, with D maybe TRBD1 (5 bases). Trimming took 5 bases from V and 0 from J, leaving 9 bases between them. The germline gives CDR1 MNHEY, CDR2 SMNVEV (reference sequence). The CDR3 has 14 amino acids. CDR3 residues: CASSKQESTDTQYF. The CDR3 region has the DNA TGTGCCAGCAGTAAACAGGAAAGCACAGATACGCAGTATTTT.

This clonotype has ten or more counts. V is TRBV7-9 and J is TRBJ2-2; D is possibly TRBD2 (5 bases). V lost 1 base and J lost 7, with 13 bases in between. This CDR3 has 15 residues. In germline, CDR1 is SEHNR, CDR2 FQNEAQ (reference sequence). CDR3 sequence: CASSLGGRGFGELFF. The DNA of the CDR3 is TGTGCCAGCAGCTTAGGCGGACGAGGGTTCGGGGAGCTGTTTTTT. The whole variable domain, remainder taken from reference TRBV7-9 and TRBJ2-2, is DTGVSQNPRHKITKRGQNVTFRCDPISEHNRLYWYRQTLGQGPEFLTYFQNEAQLEKSRLLSDRFSAERPKGSFSTLEIQRTEQGDSAMYLCASSLGGRGFGELFFGEGSRLTVL.

This clonotype was seen more than once but under ten times. The J gene is TRBJ2-1, the V gene TRBV19; 9 bases map to TRBD2. CDR1 and CDR2 from the germline V gene are LNHDA and SQIVND (reference sequence). Germline trimming cut 1 base from V and 9 bases from J; bases unmatched to any gene: 7. This CDR3 region has 15 residues. The CDR3 region has the DNA TGTGCCAGTAGTATAGTTGCGGGGGGGCTTTCTGAGCAGTTCTTC. Amino acids: CASSIVAGGLSEQFF.

This sequence joins TRBV28 and TRBJ2-5; no clear D. CDR1 MDHEN and CDR2 SYDVKM come from the germline V gene. With 2 bases removed from V and 1 base from J, the gap between germline ends came to 8 bases. CDR3 size: 14 residues. CDR3 coding DNA: TGTGCCAGCAGTTTAGTCGTCAGCCAAGAGACCCAGTACTTC. Translating gives CASSLVVSQETQYF.

This clonotype has a count of ten or more. This chain uses TRBV7-2 with TRBJ2-7, with 8 bases fitting TRBD1. The J segment lost 3 bases and the V segment lost 5 bases, leaving 6 bases of the junction unmatched. The CDR3 totals 14 residues. From germline, CDR1 is SGHTA and CDR2 FQGNSA. In DNA, the CDR3 is TGTGCCAGCAGCCAAAGACAGGGGAGCTACGAGCAGTACTTC. Its protein product is CASSQRQGSYEQYF.

The CDR3 here is CASRLAGTPYNEQFF. CDR3 nucleotide sequence: TGTGCCAGCAGGCTAGCGGGGACTCCTTACAATGAGCAGTTCTTC. The V and J genes are TRBV6-1 and TRBJ2-1; 9 bases match TRBD2. Germline V lookup: CDR1 MNHNS, CDR2 SASEGT. The trim removed 6 bases at V and 4 bases at J, leaving 7 bases unmatched. The CDR3 has 15 residues.

This clonotype was seen more than once but under ten times. The chain links TRBV13 to TRBJ2-7, with 8 bases aligning to TRBD2. With 3 bases clipped from V and 3 bases from J, the junction kept 10 bases outside the gene matches. Germline V gene lookup returns CDR1 PRHDT and CDR2 FYEKMQ (reference sequence). This CDR3 comprises 16 residues. The chain's CDR3 is CASSFGGAVGLYEQYF. In DNA form, the CDR3 reads TGTGCCAGCAGCTTCGGGGGGGCGGTCGGTCTCTACGAGCAGTACTTC.